This TCR beta chain was sequenced during a study of blood T cell repertoires in COVID-19. Study at large: COVID-19 samples from acute and convalescent phases originated in the United States, Italy and Spain. PBMCs, B-cell-depleted T cells, or T cells were the source of the cDNA or gDNA that made up the material.

This clone was observed a few times. Germline V lookup: CDR1 MNHNY, CDR2 SVGAGI (reference sequence). This CDR3 has 18 residues. V trimming: 5 bases; J trimming: 1 base; junction bases outside the gene matches: 8. Study processing details: Reference gene primer amplification yielded estimated nucleated cell counts. Method: immunoSEQ multiplex PCR; TCRdb's copy keeps in-frame clones and lacks some. V, J and clone size are taken as reported in that table, and D and trimming were inferred from the DNA itself. The profile shows approximately 60,000 clones, about four fifths of them singletons. V and J are TRBV6-6 and TRBJ1-6; 10 bases fit TRBD1. The sequence derives from a human donor in a cohort sampled during active COVID-19. Sample: peripheral blood. The CDR3 bases are TGTGCCAGCAGTCTATTTAGGACAGGGGGATCCTATAATTCACCCCTCCACTTT. Translating gives CASSLFRTGGSYNSPLHF.